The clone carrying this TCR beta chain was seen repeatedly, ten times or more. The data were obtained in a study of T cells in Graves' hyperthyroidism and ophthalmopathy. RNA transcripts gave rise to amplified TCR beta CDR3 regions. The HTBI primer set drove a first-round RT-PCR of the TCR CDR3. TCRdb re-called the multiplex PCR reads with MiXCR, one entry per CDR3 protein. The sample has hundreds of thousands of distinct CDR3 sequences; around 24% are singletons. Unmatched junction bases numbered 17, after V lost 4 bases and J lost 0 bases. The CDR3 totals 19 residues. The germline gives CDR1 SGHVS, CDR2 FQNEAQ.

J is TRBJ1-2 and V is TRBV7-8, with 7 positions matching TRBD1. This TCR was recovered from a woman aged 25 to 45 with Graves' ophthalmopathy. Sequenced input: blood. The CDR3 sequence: CASSWPGVTGLLANYGYTF. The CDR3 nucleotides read TGTGCCAGCAGCTGGCCAGGAGTGACAGGGTTACTTGCTAACTATGGCTACACCTTC. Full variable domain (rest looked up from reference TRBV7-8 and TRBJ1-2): GAGVSQSPRYKVAKRGQDVALRCDPISGHVSLFWYQQALGQGPEFLTYFQNEAQLDKSGLPSDRFFAERPEGSVSTLKIQRTQQEDSAVYLCASSWPGVTGLLANYGYTFGSGTRLTVV.